The present entry profiles one T cell receptor beta chain with its context. Its target is not known. The data originate from a study of cytomegalovirus exposure and HLA in healthy donors. PCR primers comprised 60 Vbeta and 13 Jbeta primers. Clones were read by immunoSEQ multiplex PCR, and TCRdb kept only the in-frame ones, dropping some. The repertoire holds over 85,000 clones, with 60% to 75% as singletons. Trimming stripped 4 bases from V and 0 bases from J, with 13 bases between. The germline V gene has CDR1 SEHNR and CDR2 FQNEAQ (reference sequence). The CDR3 loop spans 16 amino acids. Whole-study findings and limits: Presence/absence analyses rested on an assumption that sequencing depth was roughly uniform across donors. The study put about 180 TCR beta chains on its list as cytomegalovirus-associated. Evidence from a later analysis indicated that most CMV-associated TCR beta chains looked HLA-restricted. Later analysis showed TCR association rates varying by HLA locus, highest for DRB1 and lowest for HLA-C.

This sequence was found in a female donor in good health and CMV-seronegative. Sequencing input: PBMCs. The chain carries TRBV7-9 and TRBJ1-3; D perhaps matches TRBD1 (5 bases). The CDR3 DNA reads TGTGCCAGCAGCTCATCAGGGATGGACTCTGGAAACACCATATATTTT. It codes for CASSSSGMDSGNTIYF. Based on the CDR3 plus reference TRBV7-9 and TRBJ1-3, the full variable domain is DTGVSQNPRHKITKRGQNVTFRCDPISEHNRLYWYRQTLGQGPEFLTYFQNEAQLEKSRLLSDRFSAERPKGSFSTLEIQRTEQGDSAMYLCASSSSGMDSGNTIYFGEGSWLTVV.